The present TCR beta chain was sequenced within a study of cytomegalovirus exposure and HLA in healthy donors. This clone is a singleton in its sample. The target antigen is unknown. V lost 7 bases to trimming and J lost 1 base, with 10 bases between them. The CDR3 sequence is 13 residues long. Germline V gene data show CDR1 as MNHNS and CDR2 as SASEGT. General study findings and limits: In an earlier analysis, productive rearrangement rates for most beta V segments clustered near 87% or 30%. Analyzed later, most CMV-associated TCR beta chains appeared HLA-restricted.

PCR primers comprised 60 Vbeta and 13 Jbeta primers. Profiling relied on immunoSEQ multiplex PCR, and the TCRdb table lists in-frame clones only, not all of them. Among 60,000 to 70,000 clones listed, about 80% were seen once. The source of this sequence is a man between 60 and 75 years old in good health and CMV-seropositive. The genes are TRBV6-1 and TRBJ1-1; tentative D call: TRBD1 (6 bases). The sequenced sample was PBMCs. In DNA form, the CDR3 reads TGTGCCAGCACCAAAGGGGGGAACACTGAAGCTTTCTTT. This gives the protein CASTKGGNTEAFF.